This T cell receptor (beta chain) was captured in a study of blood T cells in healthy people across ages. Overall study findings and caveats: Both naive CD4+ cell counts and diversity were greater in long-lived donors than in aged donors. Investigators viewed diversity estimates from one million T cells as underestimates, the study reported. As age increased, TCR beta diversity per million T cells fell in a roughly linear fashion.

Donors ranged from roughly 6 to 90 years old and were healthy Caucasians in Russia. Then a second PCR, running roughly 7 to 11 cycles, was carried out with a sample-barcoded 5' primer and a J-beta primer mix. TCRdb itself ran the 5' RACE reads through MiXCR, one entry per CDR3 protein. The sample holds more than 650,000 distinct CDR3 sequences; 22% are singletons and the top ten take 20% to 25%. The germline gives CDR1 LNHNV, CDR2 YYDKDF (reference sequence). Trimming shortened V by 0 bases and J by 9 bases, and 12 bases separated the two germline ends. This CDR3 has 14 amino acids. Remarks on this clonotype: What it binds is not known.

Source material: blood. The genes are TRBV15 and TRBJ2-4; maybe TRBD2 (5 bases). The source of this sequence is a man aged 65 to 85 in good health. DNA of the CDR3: TGTGCCACCAGCAGAGATTCCGGGGTTGGCATTCAGTACTTC. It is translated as CATSRDSGVGIQYF.